Below are 12 T cell receptor beta chains sequenced from a single sample in a study of response to subunit inactivated influenza vaccine (dated by TCRdb to between 2017 and 2018). Libraries were constructed by RT-PCR. Instrument on record: Illumina HiSeq 2500. TCRdb ran its own pipeline on the public reads, namely fastp trimming at Q25 and MiXCR clone calling, and kept in-frame beta chains. CDR3 protein sequences are deduplicated, and each keeps its most common genes and DNA. The sample has 290,000 or so distinct CDR3 sequences on record, approximately 23% of them singletons. In total, the top ten clones hold about 9.4% of the sample. The sequenced sample was PBMCs from blood, obtained less than 22 months after vaccination. The receptors were gathered from a man between 50 and 69 years old who received an inactivated influenza vaccine. Donor details come from another sample of the same person, matched by shared clones.

A word on this clonotype: At one boundary the junction diverges from the germline segment, which might be a read error. This chain connects TRBV6-1 to TRBJ1-5, with D maybe TRBD1 (5 bases). CDR1 is MNHNS and CDR2 is SASEGT in the germline V gene. This CDR3 has 14 amino acids. The CDR3: CASSRTGSNQPQQF. CDR3 bases: TGTGCCAGCAGCCGCACAGGTTCTAATCAGCCCCAGCAATTT.

This clonotype was counted between two and nine times. This chain connects TRBV12-3 or TRBV12-4 to TRBJ2-1; TRBD2 agrees at 10 bases. CDR3 length equals 15 residues. The V gene end was trimmed by 7 bases and the J gene end by 4 bases; junction bases not matched to a gene: 7. The chain's CDR3 is CASTTSGGGYNEQFF. The CDR3 DNA reads TGTGCCAGCACAACAAGCGGGGGGGGATACAATGAGCAGTTCTTC.

The chain links TRBV29-1 to TRBJ2-7; 8 nucleotides line up with TRBD1. This CDR3 has 14 amino acids. Germline-derived CDR1 and CDR2 are SQVTM and ANQGSEA. Losses at the gene ends were 6 bases for V and 2 bases for J; bases not matched to a gene: 9. The CDR3 is CSVGEAGQAYEQYF. As DNA, the CDR3 is TGCAGCGTGGGGGAGGCGGGACAGGCCTACGAGCAGTACTTC.

The genes are TRBV7-9 and TRBJ2-3; D ambiguous. The CDR3 sequence is 12 residues long. Between the trimmed V and J ends, which lost 5 bases and 10 bases, there was a span of 13 bases. The germline CDR1 and CDR2 sequences are SEHNR and FQNEAQ (reference sequence). CDR3 in DNA: TGTGCCAGCAGCCGGATCTCGGATGCGCAGTATTTT. It yields the protein CASSRISDAQYF.

This clonotype was seen ten or more times. This chain uses TRBV5-5 with TRBJ1-1; possible D gene TRBD1, 5 bases. The CDR3 is 15 residues long. Germline-derived CDR1 and CDR2 are SGHKS and YYEKEE (reference sequence). V shed 2 bases and J shed 3 bases, with 14 bases lying between them. The CDR3 loop reads CASSLLDRGYTEAFF. Written as DNA, the CDR3 is TGTGCCAGCAGCTTATTGGACCGGGGGTACACTGAAGCTTTCTTT.

This clonotype was seen only a few times. The rearrangement joins TRBV11-2 to TRBJ2-7, with D uncertain. The CDR3 is made up of 15 amino acids. Trimming removed 1 base from V and 2 bases from J, with 12 bases in between. Germline CDR1 is SGHAT and CDR2 is FQNNGV. CDR3 in amino acids: CASSLGPMAAYEQYF. CDR3 nucleotide sequence: TGTGCCAGCAGCTTAGGTCCTATGGCGGCCTACGAGCAGTACTTC.

The gene calls are TRBV12-3 or TRBV12-4 and TRBJ1-5; TRBD1 is a possible D gene (6 bases). The length of the CDR3 is 15 residues. V was pared by 3 bases and J by 2 bases, with 11 bases between. The CDR3 here is CASSFWGRRNQPQHF. DNA of the CDR3: TGTGCCAGCAGTTTTTGGGGGCGCCGCAATCAGCCCCAGCATTTT.

This clonotype was seen many times. The rearrangement joins TRBV6-5 to TRBJ1-3; TRBD1 matches 8 bases. The CDR3 has 18 amino acids. The V and J ends lost 6 bases and 0 bases, in that order; junction bases with no gene match: 13. Germline CDR1 MNHEY, CDR2 SVGAGI. The CDR3 nucleotides are TGTGCCAGCAGCTTAACCAGTCCAGGGGGCAGCTCTGGAAACACCATATATTTT. Amino acids: CASSLTSPGGSSGNTIYF.

A few counts support this clonotype. The chain uses TRBV5-1 and TRBJ1-2; 8 nucleotides line up with TRBD1. The V and J ends lost 2 bases and 4 bases, in that order; junction bases with no gene match: 4. The CDR3 runs to 14 residues. Per germline, CDR1 SGHRS and CDR2 YFSETQ. DNA for the CDR3: TGCGCCAGCAGCTTAGGACAGGGAGTCTATGGCTACACCTTC. This codes for CASSLGQGVYGYTF.

V usage is TRBV2 and J usage is TRBJ2-5, with 10 bases lining up with TRBD1. The CDR3 covers 14 residues. Trimming removed 5 bases from V and 5 bases from J; junction bases left unmatched: 5. Germline CDR1 is SNHLY and CDR2 is FYNNEI. CDR3 coding DNA: TGTGCCAGCAGTCTGACAGGGGGCTTGGAGACCCAGTACTTC. Its translation: CASSLTGGLETQYF.

This rearrangement joins TRBV6-1 to TRBJ2-5; TRBD1 might be the D (7 bases). The germline CDR1 and CDR2 sequences are MNHNS and SASEGT. With 7 bases removed from V and 2 bases from J, the gap between germline ends came to 17 bases. This CDR3 contains 15 residues. As DNA, the CDR3 is TGTGCCAGCAATGACAGGGTGGGGGGACAAGAGACCCAGTACTTC. It encodes CASNDRVGGQETQYF.

This sequence joins TRBV12-3 or TRBV12-4 and TRBJ1-3; D is ambiguous. Trimming removed 3 bases at V and 0 bases at J, with 12 bases between. There are 16 residues in the CDR3. The CDR3 coding sequence is TGTGCCAGCAGTTTCCGACGGCAGAGCTCTGGAAACACCATATATTTT. Translating it yields CASSFRRQSSGNTIYF.